The text below deals with one T cell receptor beta chain. CDR1 and CDR2 from the germline V gene are SNHLY and FYNNEI. The CDR3 is 14 residues long. V lost 6 bases and J lost 3; bases outside the gene matches: 7. This record belongs to a study of OX40 agonist ivuxolimab in advanced cancers. Sequencing used immunoSEQ multiplex PCR; TCRdb keeps in-frame clones, though not all of them. The table has roughly 80,000 clones, about 85% seen once. Sequences were derived from CD4+ or CD8+ T cells sorted from blood, sampled in a trial of the OX40 agonist ivuxolimab. V usage is TRBV2 and J usage is TRBJ2-7; 8 bases agree with TRBD2. This clonotype was obtained from an adult with an advanced solid tumor such as melanoma, head and neck, liver or kidney cancer. CDR3 region: CASSPSGGYYEQYF. In DNA form, the CDR3 reads TGTGCCAGCAGCCCCAGCGGGGGCTACTACGAGCAGTACTTC.